The 30 T cell receptor beta chains presented below share a single source sample, sequenced in a study of blood T cells in healthy people across ages. A second PCR of roughly 7 to 11 cycles used a sample-barcoded 5' primer and a J-beta primer mix. TCRdb used MiXCR to reprocess the 5' RACE reads, holding one entry per CDR3 protein. This table holds about 2 million distinct CDR3 sequences, roughly 50% found once. The sample consisted of blood. The receptor set was obtained from a woman aged 40 to 49 in good health.

This clonotype was observed a handful of times. CDR3 DNA sequence: TGTGCCAGCAGTCCTAACGGGGGGGGACAGGGGTACGAGCAGTACTTC. Its translation is CASSPNGGGQGYEQYF. This chain connects TRBV6-6 to TRBJ2-7; 10 bases map to TRBD1. CDR1 and CDR2 from the germline V gene are MNHNY and SVGAGI (reference sequence). Trimming cost V 5 bases and J 4 bases; bases outside gene matches: 11. The CDR3 has 16 residues.

Only a few counts were recorded for this clonotype. The chain couples TRBV20-1 to TRBJ2-5, with D tentatively TRBD2 (6 bases). Germline CDR1 and CDR2: DFQATT and SNEGSKA (reference sequence). Trimming took off 1 base at V and 5 bases at J, with 17 bases between the two ends. The CDR3 loop spans 15 amino acids. CDR3 residues: CSARVGAGIRETQYF. CDR3 DNA sequence: TGCAGTGCTAGAGTTGGGGCGGGGATTAGGGAGACCCAGTACTTC.

This rearrangement joins TRBV27 to TRBJ2-1; D call uncertain. CDR1 and CDR2 (germline): MNHEY, SMNVEV (reference sequence). V was shortened by 7 bases and J by 4 bases, with 8 bases between the two germline ends. CDR3 size: 12 residues. CDR3 protein: CASMGSYNEQFF. The CDR3 nucleotides are TGTGCCAGCATGGGTTCTTACAATGAGCAGTTCTTC.

The genes are TRBV4-2 and TRBJ1-5; TRBD1 is a possible D gene (5 bases). The V end was cut by 0 bases, the J end by 6 bases, with 9 bases between. This CDR3 region has 14 residues. Germline V lookup: CDR1 LGHNA, CDR2 YNFKEQ. CDR3 bases: TGTGCCAGCAGCCAAGAATGGGGGACTCAGCCCCAGCATTTT. Translation gives CASSQEWGTQPQHF.

The chain combines TRBV20-1 with TRBJ2-3; TRBD1 agrees at 10 bases. The CDR3 spans 16 residues. CDR1 is DFQATT, CDR2 SNEGSKA, per germline (reference sequence). The CDR3 DNA reads as TGCAGCGCTCCAATTCCCGGGACAGGGGCCACAGATACGCAGTATTTT. Protein product: CSAPIPGTGATDTQYF.

The rearrangement links TRBV6-5 to TRBJ1-4, with D perhaps TRBD1 (5 bases). The CDR3 totals 21 residues. The V end was cut by 0 bases, the J end by 7 bases, with 30 bases between. Per germline, CDR1 MNHEY and CDR2 SVGAGI. This CDR3 is CASSYSIQARAIPGRGEKLFF. DNA of the CDR3: TGTGCCAGCAGTTACTCAATCCAGGCCAGGGCCATACCCGGGCGGGGTGAAAAACTGTTTTTT.

The rearrangement links TRBV6-1 to TRBJ1-1; D uncertain. The V end was cut by 6 bases, the J end by 1 base, with 27 bases between. The CDR3 is 19 residues long. Germline values: CDR1 MNHNS, CDR2 SASEGT. CDR3 protein: CASRITSSNFFPQNTEAFF. The CDR3 DNA follows: TGTGCCAGCAGGATAACCAGTAGCAACTTTTTCCCGCAGAACACTGAAGCTTTCTTT.

This clonotype was picked up a small number of times. V is TRBV29-1 and J is TRBJ2-7; 13 bases agree with TRBD2. V gave up 4 bases and J gave up 2 bases; unmatched junction bases: 11. The CDR3 loop spans 17 amino acids. Looked up from germline, CDR1 is SQVTM and CDR2 is ANQGSEA. The CDR3 sequence is CSVAAARTSGGTYEQYF. DNA of the CDR3: TGCAGCGTTGCTGCAGCTAGGACTAGCGGGGGAACCTACGAGCAGTACTTC.

This clonotype appeared a few times. The chain uses TRBV6-2 or TRBV6-3 and TRBJ1-4; D is unclear. The CDR3 is 11 amino acids. CDR1 MNHEY and CDR2 SVGEGT come from the germline V gene. Between the trimmed V and J ends, which lost 2 bases and 8 bases, there was a span of 3 bases. The DNA of the CDR3 is TGTGCCAGCAGTTACCAGGAAAAACTGTTTTTT. This translates into CASSYQEKLFF.

This clonotype showed up just a few times. The CDR3 DNA sequence: TGTGCCAGCAGTTTATTTGGGGAGGGCCAAGAGACCCAGTACTTC. It encodes CASSLFGEGQETQYF. The rearrangement links TRBV28 to TRBJ2-5; TRBD2 agrees at 7 bases. Germline trimming cut 1 base from V and 1 base from J; bases unmatched to any gene: 3. Germline V gives CDR1 MDHEN, CDR2 SYDVKM. This CDR3 is 15 amino acids long.

This clonotype was seen a single time. J is TRBJ2-5 and V is TRBV5-1, with TRBD2 matching over 7 bases. J lost 0 bases, V lost 4 bases, and 6 bases had no gene match. This CDR3 is 15 amino acids long. Germline lookup yields CDR1 SGHRS and CDR2 YFSETQ. The CDR3 nucleotides are TGCGCCAGCAGCACCGGGGAGGGCCACCAAGAGACCCAGTACTTC. This gives the protein CASSTGEGHQETQYF.

The genes are TRBV7-2 and TRBJ2-1; TRBD2 agrees at 9 bases. Per the germline V gene, CDR1 is SGHTA and CDR2 is FQGNSA. CDR3 length: 12 amino acids. The V and J ends lost 2 bases and 15 bases, in that order; junction bases with no gene match: 5. In nucleotides, the CDR3 is TGTGCCAGCAGCTTACCGGGACTAGCACCGTTCTTC. The encoded protein is CASSLPGLAPFF.

Worth noting for this clonotype: Compared with germline, one end of the junction differs, possibly owing to a read error. The CDR3 here is CASSFDRTFSLLHF. The CDR3 DNA follows: TGTGCCAGCAGTTTCGACAGGACGTTTTCACTCCTCCACTTT. The chain joins TRBV6-5 to TRBJ1-6, with TRBD1 as a possible D gene (6 bases). CDR3 length equals 14 residues. The germline V gene encodes CDR1 MNHEY and CDR2 SVGAGI.

The gene calls are TRBV7-6 and TRBJ2-7, with TRBD1 identical over 7 bases. The germline V gene encodes CDR1 SGHVS and CDR2 FNYEAQ. The CDR3 totals 13 residues. Trimming removed 2 bases from V and 6 bases from J; junction bases left unmatched: 4. Written as DNA, the CDR3 is TGTGCCAGCAGCTTACAGGGACAGAGCGAGCAGTACTTC. It encodes CASSLQGQSEQYF.

This clonotype was seen only a few times. This chain uses TRBV5-6 with TRBJ2-4; TRBD1 is a possible D gene (5 bases). The J call may be in error: the DNA end matches TRBJ2-7 better. The CDR3 sequence is 12 residues long. Germline V gives CDR1 SGHDT, CDR2 YYEEEE. CDR3 DNA sequence: TGTGCCAGCAGCTTTTCAGGGTCCGAGCAGTACTTC. It codes for CASSFSGSEQYF.

The chain employs TRBV7-2 and TRBJ1-4; the match to TRBD1 covers 10 bases. Per the germline V gene, CDR1 is SGHTA and CDR2 is FQGNSA. This CDR3 region has 16 residues. V lost 3 bases to trimming and J lost 8 bases; unmatched junction nucleotides: 9. The CDR3 is CASSLNPGQGWEKLFF. CDR3 nucleotide sequence: TGTGCCAGCAGCTTGAACCCGGGACAGGGGTGGGAAAAACTGTTTTTT.

V is TRBV20-1 and J is TRBJ1-2; unclear D gene. The CDR3 is 14 residues long. Germline V CDR1 and CDR2: DFQATT, SNEGSKA (reference sequence). Between the trimmed V and J ends, which lost 6 bases and 0 bases, there was a span of 14 bases. CDR3 nucleotide sequence: TGCAGTGCCCCTGCCCAGGATTCTAACTATGGCTACACCTTC. Translating gives CSAPAQDSNYGYTF.

This clonotype was detected only a few times. This chain uses TRBV4-3 with TRBJ2-7, with 9 bases matching TRBD2. Per germline, CDR1 LGHNA and CDR2 YSLEER. V shed 0 bases, J shed 6 bases, and the junction held 6 bases outside the gene matches. The CDR3 runs 15 residues. The CDR3: CASSQDWGLAGEQYF. The CDR3 DNA follows: TGCGCCAGCAGCCAAGATTGGGGACTAGCCGGCGAGCAGTACTTC.

V gene TRBV7-2 combines with J gene TRBJ2-2, with 9 bases lining up with TRBD2. V lost 0 bases, J lost 1 base, and 6 bases stayed unmatched. The CDR3 consists of 18 residues. Germline V lookup: CDR1 SGHTA, CDR2 FQGNSA. CDR3 sequence: CASSLAAVLAGNTGELFF. CDR3 nucleotide sequence: TGTGCCAGCAGCTTAGCGGCTGTACTAGCGGGGAACACCGGGGAGCTGTTTTTT.

This clonotype was counted between two and nine times. The chain uses TRBV7-2 and TRBJ2-5; D is perhaps TRBD1 (5 bases). The V gene lost 3 bases and the J gene lost 6 bases, with 11 bases spanning the gap. The germline V gene encodes CDR1 SGHTA and CDR2 FQGNSA. CDR3 size: 13 residues. The CDR3 DNA reads as TGTGCCAGCAGCTTGTCCAGGGCGAAGACCCAGTACTTC. This encodes CASSLSRAKTQYF.

V usage is TRBV4-3 and J usage is TRBJ1-6; maybe TRBD1 (6 bases). The CDR3 covers 16 residues. CDR1 and CDR2 (germline): LGHNA, YSLEER. V dropped 0 bases and J dropped 3 bases, with 9 bases sitting between them. The CDR3 sequence is CASSQDRTDYNSPLHF. CDR3 DNA: TGCGCCAGCAGCCAAGATAGGACAGACTATAATTCACCCCTCCACTTT.

The rearrangement uses TRBV6-6 and TRBJ2-4; 7 nucleotides agree with TRBD1. TRBJ2-7 explains the end of the DNA better; the J call may be wrong. The CDR3 sequence is 16 residues long. Germline assignment: CDR1 MNHNY and CDR2 SVGAGI (reference sequence). This CDR3 reads CASTSPSGTARSEQYF. Here the CDR3 DNA reads TGTGCCAGCACCTCCCCTTCCGGGACAGCAAGGTCCGAGCAGTACTTC.

This clonotype was picked up a small number of times. CDR3 region: CASVRTETDTQYF. Written as DNA, the CDR3 is TGTGCCAGCGTCCGGACAGAAACAGATACGCAGTATTTT. The V gene is TRBV2, the J gene TRBJ2-3; TRBD1 is a possible D gene (6 bases). Trimming removed 8 bases from V and 3 bases from J, with 12 bases in between. Looked up from germline, CDR1 is SNHLY and CDR2 is FYNNEI. The CDR3 loop spans 13 amino acids.

This clonotype was detected once. V usage is TRBV20-1 and J usage is TRBJ1-2; 7 nucleotides line up with TRBD1. Trimming took 3 bases from V and 9 from J; bases not matched to a gene: 7. The length of the CDR3 is 12 residues. From germline, CDR1 is DFQATT and CDR2 SNEGSKA (reference sequence). CDR3 in DNA: TGCAGTGCTAGGCCAGGGGGGTGGAGCTACACCTTC. Translated: CSARPGGWSYTF.

The gene calls are TRBV7-2 and TRBJ1-4, with D hard to call. The CDR3 runs to 15 residues. CDR1 is SGHTA and CDR2 is FQGNSA in the germline V gene. V was shortened by 1 base and J by 5 bases, with 11 bases between the two germline ends. CDR3 in amino acids: CASSLDGRRNEKLFF. The CDR3, as DNA: TGTGCCAGCAGCTTAGATGGACGGAGGAATGAAAAACTGTTTTTT.

The chain carries TRBV6-5 and TRBJ2-5; D is perhaps TRBD1 or TRBD2 (7 bases each). CDR1 is MNHEY, CDR2 SVGAGI, per germline. The CDR3 runs 17 residues. V lost 0 bases, J lost 0 bases, and 14 bases lay in between. The CDR3 nucleotides read TGTGCCAGCAGTTACTCAGGGAGGGGGCCGTACCAAGAGACCCAGTACTTC. Translated, it gives CASSYSGRGPYQETQYF.

CDR3 in amino acids: CASSFIRGSDDYTF. In DNA form, the CDR3 reads TGTGCCAGCAGTTTCATCCGGGGGTCCGATGACTACACCTTC. The V and J genes are TRBV6-5 and TRBJ1-2, with D tentatively TRBD1 (5 bases). V lost 4 bases and J 10 bases, leaving 19 bases between the germline ends. Germline values: CDR1 MNHEY, CDR2 SVGAGI. CDR3 length: 14 residues.

J is TRBJ2-7 and V is TRBV6-2 or TRBV6-3; 13 bases map to TRBD2. J lost 6 bases, V lost 5 bases, and 22 bases had no gene match. This CDR3 region has 20 residues. Per the germline V gene, CDR1 is MNHEY and CDR2 is SVGEGT. Here the CDR3 DNA reads TGTGCCAGCAGTGACCCGGGGTGGACTAGCGGGGGCCGTTCCCTTGCCGAGCAGTACTTC. Protein sequence: CASSDPGWTSGGRSLAEQYF.

The gene calls are TRBV6-5 and TRBJ1-1; tentatively, D is TRBD1 (5 bases). V was clipped by 8 bases and J by 3 bases, with 19 bases between them. Germline CDR1 reads MNHEY; CDR2 reads SVGAGI. This CDR3 is 15 amino acids long. The CDR3 DNA reads TGTGCCAGCGTAACCTGGGCGGGGGTGGACACTGAAGCTTTCTTT. Its protein is CASVTWAGVDTEAFF.

V usage is TRBV6-5 and J usage is TRBJ2-7; D could derive from TRBD1 or TRBD2 (5 bases each). The J call is in doubt because the DNA end fits TRBJ2-5 better. In germline, CDR1 is MNHEY, CDR2 SVGAGI. The CDR3 is made up of 15 amino acids. CDR3 amino acids: CASSYEGSDVGTQYF. In DNA, the CDR3 is TGTGCCAGCAGTTACGAGGGGTCGGATGTCGGGACCCAGTACTTC.